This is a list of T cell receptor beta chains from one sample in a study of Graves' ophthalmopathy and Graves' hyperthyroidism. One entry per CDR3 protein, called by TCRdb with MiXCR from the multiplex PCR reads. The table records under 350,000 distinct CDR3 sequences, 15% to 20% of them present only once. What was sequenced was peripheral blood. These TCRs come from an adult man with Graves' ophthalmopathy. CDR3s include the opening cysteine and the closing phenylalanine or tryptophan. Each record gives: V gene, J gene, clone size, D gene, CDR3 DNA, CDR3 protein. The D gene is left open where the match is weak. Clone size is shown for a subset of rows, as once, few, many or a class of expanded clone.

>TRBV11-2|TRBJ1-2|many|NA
TGTGCCAGCAGCTTACTGACAACTTATGGCTACACCTTC
CASSLLTTYGYTF
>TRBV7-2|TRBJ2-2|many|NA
TGTGCCAGCAGCAGCCATTTGTCTCCCGTCATCACCGGGGAGCTGTTTTTT
CASSSHLSPVITGELFF
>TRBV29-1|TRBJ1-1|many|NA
TGCAGCGTCGCAAGGAACACTGAAGCTTTCTTT
CSVARNTEAFF
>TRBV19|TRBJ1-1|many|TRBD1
TGTGCCAGTAGTCTCGGAGCAGGGGGCACGTTTACTGAAGCTTTCTTT
CASSLGAGGTFTEAFF
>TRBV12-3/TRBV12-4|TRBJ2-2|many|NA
TGTGCCAGCAGTGAATGGGCCGGGGAGCTGTTTTTT
CASSEWAGELFF
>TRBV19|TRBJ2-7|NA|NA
TGTGCCAGTAGTATGGCAGGGGCCTACGAGCAGTACTTC
CASSMAGAYEQYF
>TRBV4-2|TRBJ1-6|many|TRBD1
TGTGCCAGCAGCCCCGACGGACAGGGTCGGTTTTCACCCCTCCACTTT
CASSPDGQGRFSPLHF
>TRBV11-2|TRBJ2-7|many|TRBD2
TGTGCCAGCAGCTTAGATAGGGGAACTAGCGGATTCTACGAGCAGTACTTC
CASSLDRGTSGFYEQYF
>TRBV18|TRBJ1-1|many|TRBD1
TGTGCCAGCTCACCAAGAGGACAGGGCCAGAACACTGAAGCTTTCTTT
CASSPRGQGQNTEAFF
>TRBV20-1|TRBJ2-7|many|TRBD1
TGCAGTGCTAGAGTTAATTTGCGGACAGGGCGGGGCGAGCAGTACTTC
CSARVNLRTGRGEQYF
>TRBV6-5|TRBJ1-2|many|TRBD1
TGTGCCAGCAGTAACCGGGACAGGGGAGGGTATGGCTACACCTTC
CASSNRDRGGYGYTF
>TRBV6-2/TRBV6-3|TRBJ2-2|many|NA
TGTGCCAGCAGTTACCTTCGTGCAAGGGAGCTGTTTTTT
CASSYLRARELFF
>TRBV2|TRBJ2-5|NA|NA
TGTGCCAGCTGTGGAGGGGTTGAGACCCAGTACTTC
CASCGGVETQYF
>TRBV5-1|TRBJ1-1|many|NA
TGCGCCAGCAGCTTATTAACAGGCCAGAACACTGAAGCTTTCTTT
CASSLLTGQNTEAFF
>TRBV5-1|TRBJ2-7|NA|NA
TGCGCCAGCAGCTTGAGCAACGGACCCTACGAGCAGTACTTC
CASSLSNGPYEQYF
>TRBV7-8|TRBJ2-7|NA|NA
TGTGCCAGCAGCCCCTTAAGGACTCCTGTTTACGAGCAGTACTTC
CASSPLRTPVYEQYF
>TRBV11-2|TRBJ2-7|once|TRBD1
TGTGCCAGCAGCTTGGACAGGCTATCCGAGCAGTACTTC
CASSLDRLSEQYF
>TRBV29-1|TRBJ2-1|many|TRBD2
TGCAGCGCTCCGGGACTAGCGGGAGACCATGAGCAGTTCTTC
CSAPGLAGDHEQFF
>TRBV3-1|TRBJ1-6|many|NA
TGTGCCAGCAGCCGAGCGCAGGGAGGTTCACCCCTCCACTTT
CASSRAQGGSPLHF
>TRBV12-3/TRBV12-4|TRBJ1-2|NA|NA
TGTGCCAGCAGCCACGAGCCCGACTATGGCTACACCTTC
CASSHEPDYGYTF
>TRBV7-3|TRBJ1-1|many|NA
TGTGCCAGCAGCTCTCTACCCCCCCATGCGAACACTGAAGCTTTCTTT
CASSSLPPHANTEAFF
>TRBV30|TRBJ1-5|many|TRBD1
TGTGCCTGGAGTGGGACAGGGCATAGTCAGCCCCAGCATTTT
CAWSGTGHSQPQHF
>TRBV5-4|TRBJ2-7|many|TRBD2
TGTGCCAGCAGCCTCCAAGCGGGAGGGCCTTACGAGCAGTACTTC
CASSLQAGGPYEQYF
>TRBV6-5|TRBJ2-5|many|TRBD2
TGTGCCAGCAGTCCCGGGACTAGCATAGAGACCCAGTACTTC
CASSPGTSIETQYF
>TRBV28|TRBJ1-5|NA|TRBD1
TGTGCCAGCAGGCCGACAGGGATCGGTCAGCCCCAGCATTTT
CASRPTGIGQPQHF